Presented here are 6 T cell receptor beta chains from one specimen sequenced in a study of T cells in Graves' hyperthyroidism and ophthalmopathy. The source material, RNA transcripts, was used to amplify TCR beta CDR3 regions. The TCR CDR3 first-round RT-PCR relied on the HTBI primer set. TCRdb re-called the multiplex PCR reads with MiXCR, one entry per CDR3 protein. The sample includes under 300,000 distinct CDR3 sequences, 14% to 15% seen only once; the top ten take approximately 12%. Sequencing input: blood. The receptors originated from a woman between 35 and 50 years old with Graves' hyperthyroidism that later progressed to Graves' ophthalmopathy.

The chain carries TRBV27 and TRBJ2-7; 7 bases agree with TRBD2. The CDR3 covers 17 residues. Trimming removed 5 bases from V and 0 bases from J; junction bases left unmatched: 13. Per the germline V gene, CDR1 is MNHEY and CDR2 is SMNVEV (reference sequence). This chain's CDR3 is CASSRSPTSVSSYEQYF. Here the CDR3 DNA reads TGTGCCAGCAGTCGAAGCCCCACTAGCGTGAGCTCCTACGAGCAGTACTTC.

This rearrangement joins TRBV20-1 to TRBJ1-1, with TRBD1 identical over 7 bases. Germline assignment: CDR1 DFQATT and CDR2 SNEGSKA (reference sequence). The CDR3 spans 15 residues. V dropped 1 base and J dropped 0; count of bases not matched to a gene: 5. DNA of the CDR3: TGCAGTGCTAGAGCTTATGACAGGGTGAACACTGAAGCTTTCTTT. Its protein product is CSARAYDRVNTEAFF.

This clonotype was counted ten times or more. The chain joins TRBV5-6 to TRBJ2-7; 14 bases line up with TRBD2. Germline CDR1 SGHDT, CDR2 YYEEEE. V lost 2 bases and J lost 6; bases outside the gene matches: 4. The CDR3 spans 15 residues. CDR3 residues: CASSFRTSGRSEQYF. Here the CDR3 DNA reads TGTGCCAGCAGCTTCCGGACTAGCGGGAGGTCCGAGCAGTACTTC.

The CDR3, as DNA: TGTGCCAGCAGAAGAGTCGAGGGGAACACTGAAGCTTTCTTT. Its translation: CASRRVEGNTEAFF. This sequence joins TRBV2 and TRBJ1-1; D unresolved. V lost 6 bases to trimming and J lost 1 base, with 12 bases between them. The CDR3 covers 14 residues. Germline V lookup: CDR1 SNHLY, CDR2 FYNNEI.

This clonotype appeared a few times. This may be a read error: a much more frequent sequence differs by one nucleotide. The chain is built from TRBV12-3 or TRBV12-4 and TRBJ2-1; TRBD2 aligns across 8 bases. The length of the CDR3 is 13 residues. Trimming cost V 1 base and J 15 bases; bases outside gene matches: 8. CDR3 coding DNA: TGTGCCAGCAGTTTAGGGGGGACTAGTTTGAGGTTCTTC. It yields the protein CASSLGGTSLRFF.

This clonotype occurred many times. The chain joins TRBV28 to TRBJ1-5; 9 bases agree with TRBD1. The V gene end was trimmed by 6 bases and the J gene end by 1 base; junction bases not matched to a gene: 10. Germline V gives CDR1 MDHEN, CDR2 SYDVKM. The CDR3 spans 17 residues. CDR3 coding DNA: TGTGCCAGCAGGCAACCGGGACAGGGTAGCAGCAATCAGCCCCAGCATTTT. The encoded protein is CASRQPGQGSSNQPQHF.